Listed below are T cell receptor beta chains from one sample, sequenced in a study of shared clonotypes between healthy human individuals. Only in-frame clones appear in the TCRdb table, and some are missing; sequencing was by immunoSEQ multiplex PCR. Among some 800,000 clones listed, approximately 92% were seen once. Sequencing was carried out using naive CD8+ T cells sorted from blood. These receptors were taken from a man aged 25-45 years in good health. CDR3s include the opening cysteine and the closing phenylalanine or tryptophan.

v_call	cdr3_aa
TRBV4-2	CASSQDQASGRANNEQFF
TRBV9	CASSVGGQGYEQYF
TRBV7-9	CASSFGSIAYEQYF
TRBV28	CASSPRQGTEAFF
TRBV28	CASSLTMGEFFNEQFF
TRBV27	CASSSLASYNEQFF
TRBV10-1	CASSEQGWNTGELFF
TRBV25-1	CASTPRASSSEQFF
TRBV5-6	CASSLGWSNTEAFF
TRBV13	CASSLGQIAQGQFF
TRBV2	CAIFKRAVPSYEQYF
TRBV11-1	CASSSHGGDTQYF
TRBV29-1	CSVYLAGIPYEQYF
TRBV7-3	CASSSDRGHDTEAFF
TRBV11-2	CASRPPGTSGSYEQYF
TRBV6-6	CASNITPGQLTGELFF
TRBV28	CASSFRGYHEQYF
TRBV19	CASSIGGIREPQHF
TRBV7-2	CASSFGGGYEQYF
TRBV11-2	CASSPLSGRADPKQYF
TRBV6-5	CASSQIRDRNYGYTF
TRBV7-6	CASSSIAGGPLYEQYF
TRBV6-5	CASSYSVPRKFYEQYF